These 4 T cell receptor beta chains came from one sample sequenced in a study of glioma-infiltrating T cells after dendritic cell vaccination. Time point here: after dendritic cell vaccination, including at tumor progression/relapse. Method: immunoSEQ multiplex PCR; TCRdb's copy keeps in-frame clones and lacks some. The data hold roughly 85,000 clones, with roughly 85% observed a single time. The sample here was blood, taken after dendritic cell vaccination. These receptor sequences come from a human donor with glioblastoma.

The genes are TRBV7-9 and TRBJ2-7, with D hard to call. Germline V gives CDR1 SEHNR, CDR2 FQNEAQ (reference sequence). The V gene lost 1 base and the J gene lost 4 bases, with 14 bases spanning the gap. The CDR3 is 15 amino acids. Here the CDR3 reads CASSLEVTTRYEQYF. The CDR3 DNA follows: TGTGCCAGCAGCTTAGAGGTGACGACAAGGTACGAGCAGTACTTC.

The V and J genes are TRBV19 and TRBJ2-7, with D maybe TRBD2 (5 bases). The CDR3 extends over 16 amino acids. Germline V gives CDR1 LNHDA, CDR2 SQIVND (reference sequence). V shed 4 bases and J shed 5 bases, with 21 bases lying between them. This chain's CDR3 is CASSTSAYGIGNEQYF. The CDR3 DNA reads TGTGCCAGTAGTACCTCGGCGTACGGGATAGGGAACGAGCAGTACTTC.

V is TRBV9 and J is TRBJ2-7; 10 bases agree with TRBD2. CDR3 size: 16 residues. J lost 6 bases, V lost 0 bases, and 9 bases had no gene match. Germline CDR1 reads SGDLS; CDR2 reads YYNGEE. CDR3 sequence (DNA): TGTGCCAGCAGCGTAGGGTCTAGCGGGAGCCCATCCGAGCAGTACTTC. Protein: CASSVGSSGSPSEQYF.

This clone was counted a few times. The chain joins TRBV28 to TRBJ2-7; TRBD2 might be the D (6 bases). This CDR3 contains 14 residues. Germline loops: CDR1 MDHEN, CDR2 SYDVKM. Trimming shortened V by 6 bases and J by 4 bases, and 16 bases separated the two germline ends. The CDR3 nucleotides read TGTGCCAGCAGGCCGGCGGGGATGGGGTACGAGCAGTACTTC. Translation gives CASRPAGMGYEQYF. Complete variable domain (other parts from reference TRBV28 and TRBJ2-7): DVKVTQSSRYLVKRTGEKVFLECVQDMDHENMFWYRQDPGLGLRLIYFSYDVKMKEKGDIPEGYSVSREKKERFSLILESASTNQTSMYLCASRPAGMGYEQYFGPGTRLTVT.